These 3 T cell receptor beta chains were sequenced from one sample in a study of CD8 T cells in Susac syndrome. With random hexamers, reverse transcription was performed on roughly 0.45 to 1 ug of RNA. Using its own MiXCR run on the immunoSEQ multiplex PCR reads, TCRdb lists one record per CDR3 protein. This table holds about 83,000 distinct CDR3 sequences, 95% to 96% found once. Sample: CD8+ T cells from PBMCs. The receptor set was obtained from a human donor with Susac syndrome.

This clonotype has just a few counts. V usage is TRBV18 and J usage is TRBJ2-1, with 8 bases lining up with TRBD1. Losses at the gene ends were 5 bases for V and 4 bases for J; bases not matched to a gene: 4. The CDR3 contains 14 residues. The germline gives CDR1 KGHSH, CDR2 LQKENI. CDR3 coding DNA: TGTGCCAGCTCAGTTGGACAGGGTTACAATGAGCAGTTCTTC. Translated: CASSVGQGYNEQFF.

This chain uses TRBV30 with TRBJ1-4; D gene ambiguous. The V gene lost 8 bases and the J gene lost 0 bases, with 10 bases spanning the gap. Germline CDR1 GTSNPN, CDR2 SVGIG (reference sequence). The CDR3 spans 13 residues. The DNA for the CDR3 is TGTGCCGAGAACGATGCAACTAATGAAAAACTGTTTTTT. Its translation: CAENDATNEKLFF.

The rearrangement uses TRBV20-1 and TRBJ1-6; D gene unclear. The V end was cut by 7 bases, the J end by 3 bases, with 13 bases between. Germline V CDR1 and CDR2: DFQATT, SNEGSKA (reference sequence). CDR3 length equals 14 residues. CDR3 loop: CSVPVPYYNSPLHF. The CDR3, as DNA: TGCAGTGTCCCTGTCCCCTACTATAATTCACCCCTCCACTTT.